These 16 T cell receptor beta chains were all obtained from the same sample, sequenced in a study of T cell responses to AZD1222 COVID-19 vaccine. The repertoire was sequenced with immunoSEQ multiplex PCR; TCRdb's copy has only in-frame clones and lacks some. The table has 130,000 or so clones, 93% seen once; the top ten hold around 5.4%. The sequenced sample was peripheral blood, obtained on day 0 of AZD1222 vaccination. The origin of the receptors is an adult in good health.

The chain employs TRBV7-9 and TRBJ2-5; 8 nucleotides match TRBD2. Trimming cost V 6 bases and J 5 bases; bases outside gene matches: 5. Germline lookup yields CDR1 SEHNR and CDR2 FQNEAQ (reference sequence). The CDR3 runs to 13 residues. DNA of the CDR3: TGTGCCAGCAGGACGGGGGGGGCGGAGACCCAGTACTTC. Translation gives CASRTGGAETQYF.

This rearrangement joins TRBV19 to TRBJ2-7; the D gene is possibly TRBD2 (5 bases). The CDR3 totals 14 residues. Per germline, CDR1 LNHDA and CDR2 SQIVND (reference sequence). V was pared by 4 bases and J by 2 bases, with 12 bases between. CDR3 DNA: TGTGCCAGTAGTAGGTCCCTAGCCCCCTACGAGCAGTACTTC. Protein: CASSRSLAPYEQYF.

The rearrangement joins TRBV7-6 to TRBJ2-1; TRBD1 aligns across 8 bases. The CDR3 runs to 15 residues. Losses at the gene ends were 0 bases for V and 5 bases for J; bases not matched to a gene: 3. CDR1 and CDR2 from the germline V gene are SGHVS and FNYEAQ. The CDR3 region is CASSLARTGNNEQFF. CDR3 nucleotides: TGTGCCAGCAGCTTAGCAAGGACAGGGAACAATGAGCAGTTCTTC. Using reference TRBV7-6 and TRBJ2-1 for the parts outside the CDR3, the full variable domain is GAGVSQSPRYKVTKRGQDVALRCDPISGHVSLYWYRQALGQGPEFLTYFNYEAQQDKSGLPNDRFSAERPEGSISTLTIQRTEQRDSAMYRCASSLARTGNNEQFFGPGTRLTVL.

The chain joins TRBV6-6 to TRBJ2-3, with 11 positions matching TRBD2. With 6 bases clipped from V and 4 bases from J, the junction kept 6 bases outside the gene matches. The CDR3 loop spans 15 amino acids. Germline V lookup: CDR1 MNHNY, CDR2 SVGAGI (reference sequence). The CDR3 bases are TGTGCCAGCAGCCTAGCGGGGGGTTTTGCAGATACGCAGTATTTT. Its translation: CASSLAGGFADTQYF.

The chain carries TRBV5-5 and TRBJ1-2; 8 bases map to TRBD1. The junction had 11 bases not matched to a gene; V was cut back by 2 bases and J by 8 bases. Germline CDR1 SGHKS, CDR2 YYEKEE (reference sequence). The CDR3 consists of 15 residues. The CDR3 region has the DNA TGTGCCAGCAGCTTTAACAGGGGGTCCTCTGGAGGCTACACCTTC. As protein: CASSFNRGSSGGYTF.

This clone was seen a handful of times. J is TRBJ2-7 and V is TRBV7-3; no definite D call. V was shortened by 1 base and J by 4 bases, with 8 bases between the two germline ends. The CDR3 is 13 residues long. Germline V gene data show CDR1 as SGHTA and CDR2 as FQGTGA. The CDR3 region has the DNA TGTGCCAGCAGCTTAAGTATCCAGTACGAGCAGTACTTC. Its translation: CASSLSIQYEQYF.

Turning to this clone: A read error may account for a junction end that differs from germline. For the CDR3, the DNA is TGTGCTAGCAGCTCCACTCTGACAAGCTACGAGCAGTACTTC. This translates into CASSSTLTSYEQYF. V usage is TRBV7-7 and J usage is TRBJ2-7; unclear D gene. This CDR3 region has 14 residues. Per germline, CDR1 SSHAT and CDR2 FNYEAQ (reference sequence).

The CDR3 DNA reads TGTGCCAGCAGTTTGCGGCAAGGTTCACCCCTCCACTTT. Amino acid sequence: CASSLRQGSPLHF. The chain carries TRBV12-3 or TRBV12-4 and TRBJ1-6; no clear D gene. The CDR3 sequence is 13 residues long. Deletions cut 3 bases from V and 9 bases from J, with 9 bases between.

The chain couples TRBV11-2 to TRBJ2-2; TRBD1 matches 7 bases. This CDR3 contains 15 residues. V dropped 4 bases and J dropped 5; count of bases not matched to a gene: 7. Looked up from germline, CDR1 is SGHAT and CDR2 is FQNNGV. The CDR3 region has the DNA TGTGCCAGCAGCTCCACAGGGGCGCGGACCGGGGAGCTGTTTTTT. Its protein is CASSSTGARTGELFF.

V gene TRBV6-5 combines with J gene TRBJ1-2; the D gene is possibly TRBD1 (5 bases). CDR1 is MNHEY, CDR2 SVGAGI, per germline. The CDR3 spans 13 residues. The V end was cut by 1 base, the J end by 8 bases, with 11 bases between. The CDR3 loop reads CASSYFGASGYTF. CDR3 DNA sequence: TGTGCCAGCAGTTACTTCGGGGCATCAGGCTACACCTTC.

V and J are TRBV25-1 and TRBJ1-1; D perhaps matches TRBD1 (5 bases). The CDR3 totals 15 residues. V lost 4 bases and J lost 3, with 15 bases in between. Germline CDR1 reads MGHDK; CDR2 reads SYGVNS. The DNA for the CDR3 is TGTGCCAGCAGTGCTAAGATCAGGGTTCACACTGAAGCTTTCTTT. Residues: CASSAKIRVHTEAFF.

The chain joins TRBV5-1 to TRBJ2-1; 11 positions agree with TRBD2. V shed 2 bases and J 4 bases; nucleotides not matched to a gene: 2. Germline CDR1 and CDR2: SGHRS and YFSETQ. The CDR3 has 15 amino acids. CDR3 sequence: CASSFTSGGYNEQFF. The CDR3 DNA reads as TGCGCCAGCAGCTTTACTAGCGGGGGATACAATGAGCAGTTCTTC.

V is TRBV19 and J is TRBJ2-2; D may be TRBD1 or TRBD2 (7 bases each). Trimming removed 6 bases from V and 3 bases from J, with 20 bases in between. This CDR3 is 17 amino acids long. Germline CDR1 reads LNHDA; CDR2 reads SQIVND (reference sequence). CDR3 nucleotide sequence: TGTGCCAGTAGCCGACAGGGTCCGGCGGGGGACACCGGGGAGCTGTTTTTT. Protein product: CASSRQGPAGDTGELFF.

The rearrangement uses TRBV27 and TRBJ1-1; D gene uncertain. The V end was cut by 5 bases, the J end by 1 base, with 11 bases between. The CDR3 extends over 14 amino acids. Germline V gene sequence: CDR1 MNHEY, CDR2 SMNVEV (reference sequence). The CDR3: CASSATVRNTEAFF. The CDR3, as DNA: TGTGCCAGCAGTGCGACCGTCAGGAACACTGAAGCTTTCTTT.

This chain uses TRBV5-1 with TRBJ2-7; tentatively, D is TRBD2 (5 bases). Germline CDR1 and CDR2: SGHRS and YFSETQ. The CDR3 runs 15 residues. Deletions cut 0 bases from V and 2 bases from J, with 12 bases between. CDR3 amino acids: CASSLAEGTPYEQYF. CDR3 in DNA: TGCGCCAGCAGCTTGGCCGAGGGAACCCCCTACGAGCAGTACTTC.

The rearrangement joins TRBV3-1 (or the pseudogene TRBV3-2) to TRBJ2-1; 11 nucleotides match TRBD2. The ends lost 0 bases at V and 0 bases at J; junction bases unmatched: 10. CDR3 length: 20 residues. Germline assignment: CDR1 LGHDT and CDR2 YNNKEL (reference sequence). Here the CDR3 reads CASSQDTRTSGSSSYNEQFF. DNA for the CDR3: TGTGCCAGCAGCCAAGATACGAGGACTAGCGGGTCAAGCTCCTACAATGAGCAGTTCTTC.